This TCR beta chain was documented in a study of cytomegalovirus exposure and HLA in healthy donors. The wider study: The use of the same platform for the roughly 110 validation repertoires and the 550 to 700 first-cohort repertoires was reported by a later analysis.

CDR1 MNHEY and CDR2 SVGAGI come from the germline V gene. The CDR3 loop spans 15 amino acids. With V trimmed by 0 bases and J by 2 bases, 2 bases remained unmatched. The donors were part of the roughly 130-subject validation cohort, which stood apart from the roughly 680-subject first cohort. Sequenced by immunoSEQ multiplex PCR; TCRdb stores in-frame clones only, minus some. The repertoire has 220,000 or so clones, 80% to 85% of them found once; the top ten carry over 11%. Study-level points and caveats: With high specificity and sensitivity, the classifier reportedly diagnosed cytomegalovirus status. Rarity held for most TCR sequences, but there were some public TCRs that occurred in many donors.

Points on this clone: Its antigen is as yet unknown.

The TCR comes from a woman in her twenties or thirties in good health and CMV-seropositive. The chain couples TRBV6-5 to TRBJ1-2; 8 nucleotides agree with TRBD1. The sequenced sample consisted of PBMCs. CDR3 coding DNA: TGTGCCAGCAGTTACTCGGGGACAGGCAACTATGGCTACACCTTC. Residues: CASSYSGTGNYGYTF.